The 30 T cell receptor beta chains reported below all come from one sample, sequenced in a study of cytomegalovirus exposure and HLA in healthy donors. With 60 Vbeta and 13 Jbeta primers, the PCR was carried out. Sequenced by immunoSEQ multiplex PCR; TCRdb stores in-frame clones only, minus some. The sample lists tens of thousands of clones, approximately 70% occurring once. Sequenced sample: PBMCs. Receptors were obtained from a man between 50 and 59 years old in good health and CMV-seronegative.

This clone was seen only once. This chain joins TRBV27 and TRBJ2-7, with D possibly matching TRBD1 (6 bases). This CDR3 has 13 residues. V lost 2 bases to trimming and J lost 5 bases, with 10 bases between them. The V gene's germline CDR1 is MNHEY and CDR2 SMNVEV (reference sequence). In DNA form, the CDR3 reads TGTGCCAGCAGTTTAAACAGGGTCAACGAGCAGTACTTC. Translation gives CASSLNRVNEQYF.

The DNA for the CDR3 is TGTGCCAGCAGTGTGAGGGGACTTCAGTATTTT. It specifies CASSVRGLQYF. This sequence joins TRBV2 and TRBJ2-3, with D possibly TRBD2 on 6 matching bases. This CDR3 spans 11 amino acids. V was pared by 4 bases and J by 12 bases, with 11 bases between. The V gene's germline CDR1 is SNHLY and CDR2 FYNNEI.

The chain recombines TRBV7-6 with TRBJ2-7, with 7 bases that match TRBD1. The CDR3 length is 13 residues. The J segment lost 3 bases and the V segment lost 3 bases, leaving 2 bases of the junction unmatched. The germline V gene has CDR1 SGHVS and CDR2 FNYEAQ. The CDR3 loop reads CASSFRQGYEQYF. CDR3 in DNA: TGTGCCAGCAGCTTCCGACAGGGCTACGAGCAGTACTTC. The whole variable domain, remainder taken from reference TRBV7-6 and TRBJ2-7, is GAGVSQSPRYKVTKRGQDVALRCDPISGHVSLYWYRQALGQGPEFLTYFNYEAQQDKSGLPNDRFSAERPEGSISTLTIQRTEQRDSAMYRCASSFRQGYEQYFGPGTRLTVT.

The chain couples TRBV10-2 to TRBJ2-1; weak D call: TRBD1 (6 bases). The CDR3 has 17 amino acids. CDR1 is WSHSY, CDR2 SAAADI, per germline. The ends were cut back, 1 base at V and 0 bases at J, with 13 bases in the middle. CDR3 in DNA: TGCGCCAGCAGTGAGTTCCCAATACAGGGCTCCTACAATGAGCAGTTCTTC. It is translated as CASSEFPIQGSYNEQFF.

V usage is TRBV19 and J usage is TRBJ1-2; TRBD1 matches at 9 bases. CDR3 length: 16 residues. The V segment lost 8 bases and the J segment 4 bases; nucleotides outside the gene matches: 14. Germline V CDR1 and CDR2: LNHDA, SQIVND (reference sequence). The CDR3 loop is CASQSYPGQGSYGYTF. The CDR3 region has the DNA TGTGCCAGTCAATCCTATCCGGGACAGGGCTCCTATGGCTACACCTTC.

In DNA form, the CDR3 reads TGTGCCTGGACCATTCTGGCGGTGGCGGGCACCGGGGAGCTGTTTTTT. Encoded protein: CAWTILAVAGTGELFF. This chain joins TRBV30 and TRBJ2-2; possible D gene TRBD2, 5 bases. Germline values: CDR1 GTSNPN, CDR2 SVGIG (reference sequence). The ends were cut back, 4 bases at V and 4 bases at J, with 19 bases in the middle. CDR3 size: 16 residues.

This clone was counted between two and nine times. This chain connects TRBV19 to TRBJ1-2, with D possibly TRBD1 on 6 matching bases. CDR3 length: 13 amino acids. CDR1 is LNHDA and CDR2 is SQIVND in the germline V gene (reference sequence). Trimming stripped 3 bases from V and 8 bases from J, with 13 bases between. The CDR3 here is CASSIDPQGGYTF. DNA for the CDR3: TGTGCCAGTAGTATCGACCCTCAGGGGGGCTACACCTTC.

This rearrangement joins TRBV9 to TRBJ1-2; TRBD1 aligns across 7 bases. V lost 0 bases to trimming and J lost 8 bases; unmatched junction nucleotides: 13. The CDR3 consists of 16 residues. Germline CDR1 is SGDLS and CDR2 is YYNGEE. In DNA, the CDR3 is TGTGCCAGCAGCGTAGGGGGGACAGAGCGTCTAGGGGGCTACACCTTC. Translation gives CASSVGGTERLGGYTF. Drawing the rest from reference TRBV9 and TRBJ1-2, the complete variable domain is DSGVTQTPKHLITATGQRVTLRCSPRSGDLSVYWYQQSLDQGLQFLIQYYNGEERAKGNILERFSAQQFPDLHSELNLSSLELGDSALYFCASSVGGTERLGGYTFGSGTRLTVV.

The chain uses TRBV7-3 and TRBJ2-5, with TRBD2 as a possible D gene (6 bases). The CDR3 totals 13 residues. The V gene lost 3 bases and the J gene lost 5 bases, with 10 bases spanning the gap. Germline V lookup: CDR1 SGHTA, CDR2 FQGTGA. CDR3: CASSFDAGETQYF. The CDR3, as DNA: TGTGCCAGCAGCTTCGACGCGGGGGAGACCCAGTACTTC.

The chain's CDR3 is CASSLLAEAYEQYF. CDR3 nucleotide sequence: TGCGCCAGCAGCTTGTTGGCAGAAGCCTACGAGCAGTACTTC. The V and J genes are TRBV5-1 and TRBJ2-7, with D unclear. Trimming shortened V by 1 base and J by 2 bases, and 10 bases separated the two germline ends. In germline, CDR1 is SGHRS, CDR2 YFSETQ. CDR3 length: 14 residues. Complete variable domain (other parts from reference TRBV5-1 and TRBJ2-7): KAGVTQTPRYLIKTRGQQVTLSCSPISGHRSVSWYQQTPGQGLQFLFEYFSETQRNKGNFPGRFSGRQFSNSRSEMNVSTLELGDSALYLCASSLLAEAYEQYFGPGTRLTVT.

This clone turned up a few times. CDR3 sequence (DNA): TGTGCCAGCAGCTTAGGGAGGCGAGGAGTTTTTTATTATGGCTACACCTTC. Residues: CASSLGRRGVFYYGYTF. The chain joins TRBV7-9 to TRBJ1-2; D remains ambiguous. The ends were cut back, 1 base at V and 5 bases at J, with 20 bases in the middle. The CDR3 consists of 17 residues. Germline V gene sequence: CDR1 SEHNR, CDR2 FQNEAQ (reference sequence).

The chain employs TRBV5-6 and TRBJ2-3, with TRBD2 matching 9 bases. The CDR3 length is 16 residues. V was clipped by 1 base and J by 4 bases; unmatched bases: 7. Germline V lookup: CDR1 SGHDT, CDR2 YYEEEE. CDR3 bases: TGTGCCAGCAGCTTGCCGGGCGGGGGGGTGGCAGATACGCAGTATTTT. Translated, it gives CASSLPGGGVADTQYF. Combining the CDR3 with reference TRBV5-6 and TRBJ2-3 gives the whole variable domain DAGVTQSPTHLIKTRGQQVTLRCSPKSGHDTVSWYQQALGQGPQFIFQYYEEEERQRGNFPDRFSGHQFPNYSSELNVNALLLGDSALYLCASSLPGGGVADTQYFGPGTRLTVL.

The chain recombines TRBV19 with TRBJ2-7; the D gene is possibly TRBD1 (5 bases). This CDR3 spans 13 amino acids. Germline V lookup: CDR1 LNHDA, CDR2 SQIVND (reference sequence). Trimming shortened V by 5 bases and J by 5 bases, and 13 bases separated the two germline ends. In DNA, the CDR3 is TGTGCCAGTAGTTTACAGGTTCCCCACGAGCAGTACTTC. It translates to CASSLQVPHEQYF.

This chain uses TRBV5-1 with TRBJ2-2; weak D call: TRBD2 (5 bases). Germline V gene sequence: CDR1 SGHRS, CDR2 YFSETQ. V lost 3 bases to trimming and J lost 0 bases, with 15 bases between them. The CDR3 runs to 17 residues. CDR3: CASSSPPGRPNTGELFF. DNA for the CDR3: TGCGCCAGCAGCTCTCCTCCTGGGAGACCGAACACCGGGGAGCTGTTTTTT.

The V call is TRBV19, the J call TRBJ1-1, with 7 bases matching TRBD1. The CDR3 loop spans 17 amino acids. CDR1 is LNHDA and CDR2 is SQIVND in the germline V gene (reference sequence). J lost 1 base, V lost 6 bases, and 14 bases had no gene match. CDR3 sequence reads: CASRRTPGQAGNTEAFF. Here the CDR3 DNA reads TGTGCCAGTAGACGAACACCCGGACAGGCAGGGAACACTGAAGCTTTCTTT.

The chain uses TRBV18 and TRBJ2-2, with a possible D match to TRBD1 (5 bases). The CDR3 has 16 residues. The germline CDR1 and CDR2 sequences are KGHSH and LQKENI. Trimming pared 1 base from V and 6 bases from J, leaving 15 bases between. As DNA, the CDR3 is TGTGCCAGCTCACCACGTGATCCAGGGTTCTCCGGGGAGCTGTTTTTT. Its translation: CASSPRDPGFSGELFF.

This chain links TRBV18 with TRBJ1-3; no definite D call. CDR1 and CDR2 from the germline V gene are KGHSH and LQKENI. The CDR3 consists of 15 residues. Trimming shortened V by 4 bases and J by 0 bases, and 10 bases separated the two germline ends. The CDR3 DNA reads TGTGCCAGCTCACAGGACTGGAGCTCTGGAAACACCATATATTTT. This encodes CASSQDWSSGNTIYF. The full variable domain, in which reference TRBV18 and TRBJ1-3 provide the parts outside the CDR3, is NAGVMQNPRHLVRRRGQEARLRCSPMKGHSHVYWYRQLPEEGLKFMVYLQKENIIDESGMPKERFSAEFPKEGPSILRIQQVVRGDSAAYFCASSQDWSSGNTIYFGEGSWLTVV.

The V gene is TRBV7-6, the J gene TRBJ1-4; D is perhaps TRBD1 (5 bases). Trimming shortened V by 1 base and J by 0 bases, and 18 bases separated the two germline ends. The CDR3 extends over 19 amino acids. CDR1 SGHVS and CDR2 FNYEAQ come from the germline V gene. CDR3 amino acids: CASSLGAARLRATNEKLFF. In DNA form, the CDR3 reads TGTGCCAGCAGCTTAGGGGCAGCTCGGCTCAGGGCAACTAATGAAAAACTGTTTTTT.

The V call is TRBV6-6, the J call TRBJ2-1; 10 nucleotides agree with TRBD1. The CDR3 is made up of 15 amino acids. Trimming took 6 bases from V and 6 from J; bases not matched to a gene: 8. CDR1 and CDR2 (germline): MNHNY, SVGAGI (reference sequence). For the CDR3, the DNA is TGTGCCAGCAGCAGACAGGGGGCCACGGGCAATGAGCAGTTCTTC. It is translated as CASSRQGATGNEQFF.

The gene calls are TRBV6-6 and TRBJ1-2; a weak D match, TRBD1 (5 bases). V was cut by 2 bases and J by 2 bases, with 15 bases left in between. There are 16 residues in the CDR3. The germline V gene encodes CDR1 MNHNY and CDR2 SVGAGI (reference sequence). The CDR3 nucleotides read TGTGCCAGCAGTTACCCACCCGGACATCCGAACTATGGCTACACCTTC. Amino acids: CASSYPPGHPNYGYTF.

The chain has TRBV30 and TRBJ1-1; 9 nucleotides align to TRBD1. CDR3 length: 15 amino acids. J was trimmed by 1 base and V by 2 bases; bases with no gene match: 5. Germline values: CDR1 GTSNPN, CDR2 SVGIG (reference sequence). This chain's CDR3 is CAWSYPGQGNTEAFF. The CDR3 DNA follows: TGTGCCTGGAGTTATCCGGGACAGGGGAACACTGAAGCTTTCTTT.

The genes are TRBV2 and TRBJ2-6, with unresolved D. Germline V gives CDR1 SNHLY, CDR2 FYNNEI. V lost 3 bases and J 0 bases, leaving 3 bases between the germline ends. The CDR3 is 14 amino acids. CDR3 bases: TGTGCCAGCAGTGAGCGCTCTGGGGCCAACGTCCTGACTTTC. Residues: CASSERSGANVLTF.

The V call is TRBV29-1, the J call TRBJ2-2, with TRBD1 identical over 9 bases. The CDR3 extends over 14 amino acids. Germline loops: CDR1 SQVTM, CDR2 ANQGSEA. V was pared by 6 bases and J by 2 bases, with 4 bases of the junction left unmatched. The CDR3 loop reads CSVLGQGNTGELFF. CDR3 nucleotides: TGCAGCGTCTTGGGACAGGGAAACACCGGGGAGCTGTTTTTT.

V and J are TRBV6-5 and TRBJ2-3; TRBD1 aligns across 9 bases. The CDR3 is made up of 14 amino acids. V shed 6 bases and J 2 bases; nucleotides not matched to a gene: 3. Germline loops: CDR1 MNHEY, CDR2 SVGAGI. The CDR3 coding sequence is TGTGCCAGCAGCCGGACAGGGGACACAGATACGCAGTATTTT. Amino acid sequence: CASSRTGDTDTQYF.

The chain links TRBV5-4 to TRBJ1-2, with D possibly matching TRBD1 (5 bases). CDR3 length: 14 residues. Trimming left V 0 bases short and J 7 bases short, with 13 bases between. Germline CDR1 and CDR2: SGHNT and YYREEE (reference sequence). The CDR3 nucleotides are TGTGCCAGCAGCTTGGGCCAGGGATCCGGTGGCTACACCTTC. This translates into CASSLGQGSGGYTF.

The chain is built from TRBV27 and TRBJ1-2; D is possibly TRBD1 (6 bases). The germline CDR1 and CDR2 sequences are MNHEY and SMNVEV (reference sequence). Between the trimmed V and J ends, which lost 5 bases and 2 bases, there was a span of 9 bases. CDR3 length: 13 residues. CDR3 in DNA: TGTGCCAGCAGTCGCACAGGGAACTATGGCTACACCTTC. It yields the protein CASSRTGNYGYTF.

This clone has only a few counts. The chain employs TRBV13 and TRBJ2-6, with 8 bases that match TRBD1. This CDR3 contains 18 residues. Trimming cost V 2 bases and J 1 base; bases outside gene matches: 7. The germline CDR1 and CDR2 sequences are PRHDT and FYEKMQ (reference sequence). The CDR3 protein is CASSLFPGGSSGANVLTF. The CDR3 region has the DNA TGTGCCAGCAGCTTATTCCCAGGGGGCTCTTCTGGGGCCAACGTCCTGACTTTC.

The DNA for the CDR3 is TGTGCCAGCAGTTGGACCGGGACAGGGCTAACCTACGAGCAGTACTTC. Translated: CASSWTGTGLTYEQYF. The chain carries TRBV6-6 and TRBJ2-7; TRBD1 aligns across 9 bases. The trim removed 4 bases at V and 2 bases at J, leaving 9 bases unmatched. The germline V gene has CDR1 MNHNY and CDR2 SVGAGI (reference sequence). The CDR3 contains 16 residues.

The V call is TRBV6-6, the J call TRBJ2-3, with D perhaps TRBD1 (6 bases). V was clipped by 0 bases and J by 3 bases, with 10 bases between them. Germline-derived CDR1 and CDR2 are MNHNY and SVGAGI (reference sequence). CDR3 size: 15 residues. The CDR3 DNA reads TGTGCCAGCAGTTACTCAGGCAGGGGTACAGATACGCAGTATTTT. Protein: CASSYSGRGTDTQYF.

The chain has TRBV2 and TRBJ2-3; 7 bases are a match to TRBD1. CDR1 and CDR2 (germline): SNHLY, FYNNEI. Trimming took 6 bases from V and 5 from J; bases not matched to a gene: 8. CDR3 size: 14 residues. The CDR3 region is CASRVGTVGDTQYF. The CDR3 DNA sequence: TGTGCCAGCAGAGTAGGGACAGTGGGAGATACGCAGTATTTT.